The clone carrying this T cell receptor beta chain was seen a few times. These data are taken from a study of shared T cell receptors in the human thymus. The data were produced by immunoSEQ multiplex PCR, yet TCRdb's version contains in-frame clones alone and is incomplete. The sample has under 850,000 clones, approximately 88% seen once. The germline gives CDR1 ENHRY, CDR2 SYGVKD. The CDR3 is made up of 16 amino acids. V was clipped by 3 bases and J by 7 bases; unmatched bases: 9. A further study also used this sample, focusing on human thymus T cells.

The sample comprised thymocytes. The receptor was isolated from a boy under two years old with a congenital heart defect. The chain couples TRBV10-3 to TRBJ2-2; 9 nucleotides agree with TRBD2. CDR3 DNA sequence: TGTGCCATCAGTGACCGAGTAGCGGGAGATATCGGGGAGCTGTTTTTT. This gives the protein CAISDRVAGDIGELFF.